This TCR beta chain originates from a study of Ad26.COV2.S vaccination and SARS-CoV-2 variants. General study findings and limits: For non-spike TCRs, breadth in vaccine recipients resembled that in placebo recipients. TCR breadth and depth analyses may have underestimated total T cell responses.

Treatment denoted: roughly 18 received Ad26.COV2.S at low or high dose, single or two shots; 5 received placebo; per-sample allocation not given. Specimen acquisition occurred on day 63 following the initial vaccine or placebo injection. Notes on this clone: Its antigen is as yet unknown.

TCRdb keeps only in-frame clones here, not all; method: immunoSEQ multiplex PCR. The table lists about 330,000 clones, roughly 90% of them singletons. Germline V gene sequence: CDR1 MNHEY, CDR2 SVGEGT. V dropped 2 bases and J dropped 2 bases, with 12 bases sitting between them. The CDR3 totals 15 residues. Sample: peripheral blood, taken in a trial of Ad26.COV2.S vaccine versus placebo. The TCR comes from a person aged 18-65 years who received the Ad26.COV2.S COVID-19 vaccine or a placebo. This chain connects TRBV6-2 or TRBV6-3 to TRBJ1-1, with a weak D call TRBD1 (6 bases). The CDR3 spells CASSYTRGLNTEAFF. In DNA, the CDR3 is TGTGCCAGCAGTTACACCAGGGGACTAAACACTGAAGCTTTCTTT.